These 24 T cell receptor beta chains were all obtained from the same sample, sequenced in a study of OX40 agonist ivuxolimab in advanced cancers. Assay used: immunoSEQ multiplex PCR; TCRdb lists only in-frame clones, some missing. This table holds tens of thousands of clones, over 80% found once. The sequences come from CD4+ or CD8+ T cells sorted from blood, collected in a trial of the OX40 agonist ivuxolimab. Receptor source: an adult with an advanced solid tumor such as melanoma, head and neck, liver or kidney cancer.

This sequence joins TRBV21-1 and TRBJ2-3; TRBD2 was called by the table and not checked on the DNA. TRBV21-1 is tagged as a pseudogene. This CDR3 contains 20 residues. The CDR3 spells CASSKGVREVLKVGTDTQYF. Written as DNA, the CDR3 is TGTGCCAGCAGCAAAGGGGTTAGGGAGGTGCTTAAGGTGGGCACAGATACGCAGTATTTT.

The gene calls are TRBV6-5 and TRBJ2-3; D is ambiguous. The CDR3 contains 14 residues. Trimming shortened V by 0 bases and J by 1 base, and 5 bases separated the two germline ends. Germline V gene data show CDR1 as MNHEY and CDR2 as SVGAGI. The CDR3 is CASSYSMGTDTQYF. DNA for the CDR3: TGTGCCAGCAGTTACTCGATGGGCACAGATACGCAGTATTTT.

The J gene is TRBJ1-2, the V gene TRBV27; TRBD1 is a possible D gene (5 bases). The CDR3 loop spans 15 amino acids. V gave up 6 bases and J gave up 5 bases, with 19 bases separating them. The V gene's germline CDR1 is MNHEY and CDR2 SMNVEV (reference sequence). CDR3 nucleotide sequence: TGTGCCAGCAGCCGCGGGCCGGGACTTTCGTATGGCTACACCTTC. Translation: CASSRGPGLSYGYTF.

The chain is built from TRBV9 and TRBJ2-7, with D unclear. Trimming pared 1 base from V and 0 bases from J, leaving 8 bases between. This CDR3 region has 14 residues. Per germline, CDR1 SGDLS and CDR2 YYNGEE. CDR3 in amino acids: CASSVTQSSYEQYF. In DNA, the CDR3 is TGTGCCAGCAGCGTAACACAAAGCTCCTACGAGCAGTACTTC.

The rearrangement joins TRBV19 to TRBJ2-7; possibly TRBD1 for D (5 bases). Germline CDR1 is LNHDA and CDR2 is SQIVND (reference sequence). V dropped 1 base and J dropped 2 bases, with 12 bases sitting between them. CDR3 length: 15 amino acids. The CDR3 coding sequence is TGTGCCAGTAGTATAGTCCCAGGGTGGACCTACGAGCAGTACTTC. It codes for CASSIVPGWTYEQYF. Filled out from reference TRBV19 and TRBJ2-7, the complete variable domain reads DGGITQSPKYLFRKEGQNVTLSCEQNLNHDAMYWYRQDPGQGLRLIYYSQIVNDFQKGDIAEGYSVSREKKESFPLTVTSAQKNPTAFYLCASSIVPGWTYEQYFGPGTRLTVT.

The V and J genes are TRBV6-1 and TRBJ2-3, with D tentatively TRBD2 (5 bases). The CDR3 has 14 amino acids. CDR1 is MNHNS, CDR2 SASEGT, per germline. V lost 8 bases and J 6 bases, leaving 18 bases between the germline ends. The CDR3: CASETGSVRDTQYF. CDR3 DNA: TGTGCCAGCGAGACGGGGAGTGTCCGGGATACGCAGTATTTT.

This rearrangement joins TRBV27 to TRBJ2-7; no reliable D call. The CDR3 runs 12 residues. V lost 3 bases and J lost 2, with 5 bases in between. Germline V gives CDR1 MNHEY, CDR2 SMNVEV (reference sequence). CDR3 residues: CASSFNTYEQYF. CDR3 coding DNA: TGTGCCAGCAGTTTTAACACCTACGAGCAGTACTTC.

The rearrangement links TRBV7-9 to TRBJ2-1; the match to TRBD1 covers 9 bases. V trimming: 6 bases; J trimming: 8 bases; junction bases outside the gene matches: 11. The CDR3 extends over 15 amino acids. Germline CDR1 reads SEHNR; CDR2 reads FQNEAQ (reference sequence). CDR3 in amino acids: CASRTGTGPRDEQFF. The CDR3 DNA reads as TGTGCCAGCAGGACCGGGACAGGGCCTCGCGATGAGCAGTTCTTC.

CDR3: CASSSTGSEQYF. The CDR3 DNA sequence: TGTGCCAGCAGCTCAACAGGTTCCGAGCAGTACTTC. This rearrangement joins TRBV7-6 to TRBJ2-7; maybe TRBD1 (5 bases). The CDR3 is 12 amino acids. Per germline, CDR1 SGHVS and CDR2 FNYEAQ. V gave up 4 bases and J gave up 6 bases, with 10 bases separating them.

CDR3 residues: CASSLDGGVGYTF. CDR3 in DNA: TGCGCCAGCAGCTTGGACGGGGGAGTCGGCTACACCTTC. V gene TRBV5-1 combines with J gene TRBJ1-2, with TRBD1 as a possible D gene (5 bases). The CDR3 totals 13 residues. Trimming stripped 0 bases from V and 8 bases from J, with 11 bases between. CDR1 SGHRS and CDR2 YFSETQ come from the germline V gene.

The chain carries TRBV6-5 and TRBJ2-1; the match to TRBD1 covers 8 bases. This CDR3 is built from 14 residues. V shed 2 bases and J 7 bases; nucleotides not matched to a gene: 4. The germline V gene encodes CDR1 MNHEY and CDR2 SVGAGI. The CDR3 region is CASSYGQGANEQFF. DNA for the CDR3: TGTGCCAGCAGTTACGGCCAGGGGGCGAATGAGCAGTTCTTC.

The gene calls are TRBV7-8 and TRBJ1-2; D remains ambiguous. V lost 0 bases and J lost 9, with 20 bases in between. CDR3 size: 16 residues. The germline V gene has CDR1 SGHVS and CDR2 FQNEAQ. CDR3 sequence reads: CASSLARGGPLVRYTF. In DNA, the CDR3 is TGTGCCAGCAGCTTAGCGCGGGGAGGACCGTTGGTTCGCTACACCTTC.

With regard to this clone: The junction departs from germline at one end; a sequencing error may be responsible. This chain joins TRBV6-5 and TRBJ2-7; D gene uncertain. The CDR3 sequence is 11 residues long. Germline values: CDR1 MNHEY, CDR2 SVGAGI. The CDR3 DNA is TGTGCCGGCAGTGGGAAGGGCGAGCAGTACTTC. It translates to CAGSGKGEQYF.

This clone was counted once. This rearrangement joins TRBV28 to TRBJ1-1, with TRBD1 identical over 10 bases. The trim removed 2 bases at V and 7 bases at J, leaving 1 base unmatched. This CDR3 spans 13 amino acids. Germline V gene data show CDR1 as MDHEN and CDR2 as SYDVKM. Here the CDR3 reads CASSLRTGGEAFF. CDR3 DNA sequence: TGTGCCAGCAGTTTAAGGACAGGGGGTGAAGCTTTCTTT. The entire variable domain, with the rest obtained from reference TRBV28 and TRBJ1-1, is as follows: DVKVTQSSRYLVKRTGEKVFLECVQDMDHENMFWYRQDPGLGLRLIYFSYDVKMKEKGDIPEGYSVSREKKERFSLILESASTNQTSMYLCASSLRTGGEAFFGQGTRLTVV.

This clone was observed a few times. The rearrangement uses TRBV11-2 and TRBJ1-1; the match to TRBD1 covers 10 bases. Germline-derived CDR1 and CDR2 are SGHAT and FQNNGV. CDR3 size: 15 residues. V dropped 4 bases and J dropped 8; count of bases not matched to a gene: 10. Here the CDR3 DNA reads TGTGCCAGCAGCTGGAACGACAGGGGGCTGCTAGAAGCTTTCTTT. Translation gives CASSWNDRGLLEAFF. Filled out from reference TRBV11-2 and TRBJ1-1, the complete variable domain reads EAGVAQSPRYKIIEKRQSVAFWCNPISGHATLYWYQQILGQGPKLLIQFQNNGVVDDSQLPKDRFSAERLKGVDSTLKIQPAKLEDSAVYLCASSWNDRGLLEAFFGQGTRLTVV.

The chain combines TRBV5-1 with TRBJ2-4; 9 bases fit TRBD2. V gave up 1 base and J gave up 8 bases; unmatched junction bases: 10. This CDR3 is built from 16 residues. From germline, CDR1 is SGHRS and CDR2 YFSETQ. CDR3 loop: CASSLFLSGGRDIQYF. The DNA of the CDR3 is TGCGCCAGCAGCTTGTTCTTGAGCGGGGGGCGGGACATTCAGTACTTC.

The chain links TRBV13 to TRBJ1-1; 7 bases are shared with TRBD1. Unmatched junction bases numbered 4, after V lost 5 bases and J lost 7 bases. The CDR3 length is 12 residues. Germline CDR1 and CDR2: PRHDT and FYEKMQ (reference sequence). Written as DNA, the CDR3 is TGTGCCAGCAGCCGGGACAGACGTGAAGCTTTCTTT. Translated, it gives CASSRDRREAFF.

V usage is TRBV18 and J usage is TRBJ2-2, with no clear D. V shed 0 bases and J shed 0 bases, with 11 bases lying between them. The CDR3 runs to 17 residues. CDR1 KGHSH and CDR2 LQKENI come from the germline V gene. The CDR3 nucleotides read TGTGCCAGCTCACCACCTCTAGGGCCCCCGAACACCGGGGAGCTGTTTTTT. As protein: CASSPPLGPPNTGELFF.

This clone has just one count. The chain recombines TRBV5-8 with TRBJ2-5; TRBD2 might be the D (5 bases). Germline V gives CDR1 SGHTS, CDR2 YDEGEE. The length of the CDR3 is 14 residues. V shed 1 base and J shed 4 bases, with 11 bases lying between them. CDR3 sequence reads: CASSLPEGRETQYF. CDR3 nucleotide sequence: TGTGCCAGCAGCTTGCCAGAAGGGAGAGAGACCCAGTACTTC.

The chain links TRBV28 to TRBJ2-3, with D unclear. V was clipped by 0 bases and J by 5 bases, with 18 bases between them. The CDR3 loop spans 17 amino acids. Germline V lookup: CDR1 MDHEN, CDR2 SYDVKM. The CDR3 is CASSLWQAPSDKDTQYF. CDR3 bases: TGTGCCAGCAGTTTATGGCAGGCTCCTTCTGATAAAGATACGCAGTATTTT. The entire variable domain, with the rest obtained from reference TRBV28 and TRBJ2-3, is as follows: DVKVTQSSRYLVKRTGEKVFLECVQDMDHENMFWYRQDPGLGLRLIYFSYDVKMKEKGDIPEGYSVSREKKERFSLILESASTNQTSMYLCASSLWQAPSDKDTQYFGPGTRLTVL.

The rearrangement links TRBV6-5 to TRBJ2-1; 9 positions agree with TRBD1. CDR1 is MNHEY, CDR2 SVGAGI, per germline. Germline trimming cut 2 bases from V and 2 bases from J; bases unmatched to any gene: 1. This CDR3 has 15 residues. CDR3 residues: CASSYGTGPYNEQFF. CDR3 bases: TGTGCCAGCAGTTACGGGACAGGGCCCTACAATGAGCAGTTCTTC.

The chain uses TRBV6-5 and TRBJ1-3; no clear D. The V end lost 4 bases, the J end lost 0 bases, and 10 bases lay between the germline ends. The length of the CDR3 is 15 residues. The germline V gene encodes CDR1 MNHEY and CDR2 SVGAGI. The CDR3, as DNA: TGTGCCAGCAGTTTGACGCGCCTCTCTGGAAACACCATATATTTT. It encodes CASSLTRLSGNTIYF.

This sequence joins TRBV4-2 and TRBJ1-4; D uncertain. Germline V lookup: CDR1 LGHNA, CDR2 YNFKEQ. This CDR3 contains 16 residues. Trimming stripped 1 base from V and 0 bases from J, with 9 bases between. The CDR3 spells CASSQAPHATNEKLFF. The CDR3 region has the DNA TGTGCCAGCAGCCAAGCCCCCCACGCAACTAATGAAAAACTGTTTTTT.

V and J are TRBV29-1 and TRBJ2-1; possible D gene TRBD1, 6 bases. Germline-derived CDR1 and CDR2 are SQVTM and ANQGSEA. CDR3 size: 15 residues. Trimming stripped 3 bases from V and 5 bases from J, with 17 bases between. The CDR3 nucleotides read TGCAGCGTTGATGTCCGTCGACAGGAACACAATGAGCAGTTCTTC. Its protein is CSVDVRRQEHNEQFF.